The subject of this entry is one TCR beta chain. V gave up 4 bases and J gave up 7 bases; unmatched junction bases: 5. Germline loops: CDR1 ENHRY, CDR2 SYGVKD. The CDR3 runs 13 residues. The data originate from a study of OX40 agonist ivuxolimab in advanced cancers. TCRdb's copy holds only in-frame clones and misses some; the assay was immunoSEQ multiplex PCR. Here the sample spans about 12,000 clones, approximately 92% being singletons. The chain couples TRBV10-3 to TRBJ1-2; TRBD1 matches 8 bases. The input for sequencing was CD4+ or CD8+ T cells sorted from blood, taken in a trial of the OX40 agonist ivuxolimab. The receptor comes from an adult with an advanced solid tumor such as melanoma, head and neck, liver or kidney cancer. The CDR3, as DNA: TGTGCCATCAGTGGTTTTCAGGGGGCTGGCTACACCTTC. As protein: CAISGFQGAGYTF.